The 14 T cell receptor beta chains below come from one sample, sequenced in a study of blood T cell repertoires in COVID-19. Generated by immunoSEQ multiplex PCR, the TCRdb table keeps only in-frame clones and is missing some. The sample yields more than 250,000 clones, 75% to 90% seen once. What was sequenced was peripheral blood. Every receptor here comes from a woman aged 50 to 60 with COVID-19, enrolled during active disease.

Only a few counts were recorded for this clone. V and J are TRBV10-3 and TRBJ1-5; the D is unclear. Trimming took 4 bases from V and 5 from J, leaving 12 bases between them. Germline V gene sequence: CDR1 ENHRY, CDR2 SYGVKD. CDR3 length equals 14 residues. CDR3 bases: TGTGCCATCAGTGGTGCAGATTTATATCAGCCCCAGCATTTT. This codes for CAISGADLYQPQHF.

V and J are TRBV7-6 and TRBJ2-1, with D possibly TRBD2 on 7 matching bases. V shed 2 bases and J shed 4 bases, with 18 bases lying between them. Germline CDR1 reads SGHVS; CDR2 reads FNYEAQ. The length of the CDR3 is 17 residues. The CDR3 here is CASSLRGAGEGYNEQFF. CDR3 nucleotide sequence: TGTGCCAGCAGCTTAAGAGGTGCAGGGGAGGGGTACAATGAGCAGTTCTTC.

This clone was counted a single time. This rearrangement joins TRBV30 to TRBJ2-1; 9 bases are a match to TRBD2. Germline V gives CDR1 GTSNPN, CDR2 SVGIG (reference sequence). CDR3 length: 15 amino acids. V trimming: 3 bases; J trimming: 5 bases; junction bases outside the gene matches: 8. This chain's CDR3 is CAWRSGLAGNNEQFF. The DNA of the CDR3 is TGTGCCTGGAGGTCCGGTCTAGCGGGAAACAATGAGCAGTTCTTC. The entire variable domain, with the rest obtained from reference TRBV30 and TRBJ2-1, is as follows: SQTIHQWPATLVQPVGSPLSLECTVEGTSNPNLYWYRQAAGRGLQLLFYSVGIGQISSEVPQNLSASRPQDRQFILSSKKLLLSDSGFYLCAWRSGLAGNNEQFFGPGTRLTVL.

The chain combines TRBV19 with TRBJ1-3; no firm D call. The CDR3 spans 13 residues. Germline CDR1 and CDR2: LNHDA and SQIVND (reference sequence). V shed 6 bases and J shed 0 bases, with 6 bases lying between them. DNA of the CDR3: TGTGCCAGTAGCTACTACTCTGGAAACACCATATATTTT. Residues: CASSYYSGNTIYF.

This clone occurred once. V and J are TRBV30 and TRBJ2-7, with 7 bases fitting TRBD1. Germline values: CDR1 GTSNPN, CDR2 SVGIG (reference sequence). This CDR3 is 14 amino acids long. The V gene end was trimmed by 5 bases and the J gene end by 3 bases; junction bases not matched to a gene: 10. The DNA of the CDR3 is TGTGCCTGGTCAGGACAGGTTGGCATCTACGAGCAGTACTTC. Protein: CAWSGQVGIYEQYF.

The V and J genes are TRBV20-1 and TRBJ1-1; D is ambiguous. This CDR3 region has 11 residues. CDR1 is DFQATT, CDR2 SNEGSKA, per germline (reference sequence). Deletions cut 6 bases from V and 3 bases from J, with 8 bases between. The CDR3 protein is CSAWTDTEAFF. CDR3 nucleotide sequence: TGCAGTGCGTGGACTGACACTGAAGCTTTCTTT.

The CDR3 coding sequence is TGTGCCAGCAGTGACCGGGACAGGGGGGCCGGGGAGCTGTTTTTT. This sequence encodes CASSDRDRGAGELFF. The V and J genes are TRBV6-1 and TRBJ2-2; 11 positions match TRBD1. The length of the CDR3 is 15 residues. Unmatched junction bases numbered 3, after V lost 3 bases and J lost 6 bases. Germline-derived CDR1 and CDR2 are MNHNS and SASEGT.

This rearrangement joins TRBV30 to TRBJ2-7; D uncertain. Germline CDR1 and CDR2: GTSNPN and SVGIG (reference sequence). Trimming took off 0 bases at V and 3 bases at J, with 6 bases between the two ends. CDR3 length equals 12 residues. The CDR3 loop is CAWSVYSYEQYF. The DNA of the CDR3 is TGTGCCTGGAGTGTATACAGCTACGAGCAGTACTTC.

The J gene is TRBJ2-3, the V gene TRBV9, with 11 nucleotides matching TRBD2. V lost 4 bases and J lost 0; bases outside the gene matches: 4. The CDR3 contains 16 residues. Germline lookup yields CDR1 SGDLS and CDR2 YYNGEE. CDR3 sequence reads: CASSFRTSGSTDTQYF. The DNA for the CDR3 is TGTGCCAGCAGCTTCCGGACTAGCGGGAGCACAGATACGCAGTATTTT.

This clone was recorded only once. This rearrangement joins TRBV29-1 to TRBJ1-1, with 12 bases matching TRBD1. Unmatched junction bases numbered 4, after V lost 4 bases and J lost 7 bases. The germline CDR1 and CDR2 sequences are SQVTM and ANQGSEA. This CDR3 comprises 13 residues. Here the CDR3 DNA reads TGCAGCGTTGGGGACAGGGGGCTTAATGAAGCTTTCTTT. It is translated as CSVGDRGLNEAFF.

This rearrangement joins TRBV4-2 to TRBJ2-7, with D maybe TRBD2 (5 bases). The CDR3 runs to 18 residues. Between the trimmed V and J ends, which lost 0 bases and 9 bases, there was a span of 27 bases. Germline lookup yields CDR1 LGHNA and CDR2 YNFKEQ. For the CDR3, the DNA is TGTGCCAGCAGCCAAGATTGGATGGGCCGAAGGACCCTCAGCGGGCAGTACTTC. This encodes CASSQDWMGRRTLSGQYF.

J is TRBJ2-5 and V is TRBV20-1, with a possible D match to TRBD1 (6 bases). Germline loops: CDR1 DFQATT, CDR2 SNEGSKA (reference sequence). Trimming shortened V by 6 bases and J by 5 bases, and 10 bases separated the two germline ends. The length of the CDR3 is 11 residues. CDR3: CSAPRGETQYF. The CDR3 region has the DNA TGCAGTGCCCCCAGGGGTGAGACCCAGTACTTC.

This sequence joins TRBV6-5 and TRBJ2-2; D is possibly TRBD1 (5 bases). V was shortened by 10 bases and J by 4 bases, with 10 bases between the two germline ends. This CDR3 has 12 amino acids. From germline, CDR1 is MNHEY and CDR2 SVGAGI. Here the CDR3 reads CATSQGTGELFF. In DNA, the CDR3 is TGTGCCACCTCTCAGGGCACCGGGGAGCTGTTTTTT.

J is TRBJ1-1 and V is TRBV29-1, with TRBD1 matching over 9 bases. This CDR3 is built from 15 residues. The germline V gene encodes CDR1 SQVTM and CDR2 ANQGSEA. The V and J ends lost 4 bases and 5 bases, in that order; junction bases with no gene match: 11. CDR3 in amino acids: CSVVGRTGAGTEAFF. As DNA, the CDR3 is TGCAGCGTTGTTGGGCGGACAGGGGCGGGGACTGAAGCTTTCTTT. Full variable domain (rest looked up from reference TRBV29-1 and TRBJ1-1): SAVISQKPSRDICQRGTSLTIQCQVDSQVTMMFWYRQQPGQSLTLIATANQGSEATYESGFVIDKFPISRPNLTFSTLTVSNMSPEDSSIYLCSVVGRTGAGTEAFFGQGTRLTVV.